The TCR beta chain under discussion was sequenced for a study of blood T cell repertoires in COVID-19. Overall study context: Samples of COVID-19 (acute and convalescent) were obtained from the United States, Italy and Spain. Sources were T cells, B-cell-depleted T cells, or PBMCs; the material itself was cDNA or gDNA.

In the authors' workflow: Estimation of nucleated cell counts relied on the amplification of reference gene primers. Assay: immunoSEQ multiplex PCR; the TCRdb copy retains only in-frame clones and omits some. D and trimming come from the DNA, and the V and J calls and clone size come from that table. Among roughly 200,000 clones, around 82% were seen once, and the ten largest hold around 7.9%. The sequenced sample was peripheral blood. This clonotype was obtained from a middle-aged man with active or convalescent COVID-19.

The CDR3 region has the DNA TGTGCCAGCAGCCATGAACTCAGGGTGGACACTGAAGCTTTCTTT. Translation gives CASSHELRVDTEAFF. This sequence joins TRBV4-2 and TRBJ1-1; weak D call: TRBD1 (5 bases). The V gene lost 3 bases and the J gene lost 3 bases, with 14 bases spanning the gap. This CDR3 has 15 amino acids. Germline assignment: CDR1 LGHNA and CDR2 YNFKEQ.